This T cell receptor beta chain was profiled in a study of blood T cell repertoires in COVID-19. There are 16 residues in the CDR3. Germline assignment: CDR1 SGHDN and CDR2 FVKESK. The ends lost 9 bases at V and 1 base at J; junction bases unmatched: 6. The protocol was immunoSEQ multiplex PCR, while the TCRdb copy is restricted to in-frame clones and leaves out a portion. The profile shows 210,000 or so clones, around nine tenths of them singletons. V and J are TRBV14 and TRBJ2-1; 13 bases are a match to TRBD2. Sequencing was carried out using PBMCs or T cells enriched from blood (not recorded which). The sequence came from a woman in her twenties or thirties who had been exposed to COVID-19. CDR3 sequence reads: CARGLAGPSSYNEQFF. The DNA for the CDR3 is TGTGCCAGGGGACTAGCGGGACCTTCTTCCTACAATGAGCAGTTCTTC.